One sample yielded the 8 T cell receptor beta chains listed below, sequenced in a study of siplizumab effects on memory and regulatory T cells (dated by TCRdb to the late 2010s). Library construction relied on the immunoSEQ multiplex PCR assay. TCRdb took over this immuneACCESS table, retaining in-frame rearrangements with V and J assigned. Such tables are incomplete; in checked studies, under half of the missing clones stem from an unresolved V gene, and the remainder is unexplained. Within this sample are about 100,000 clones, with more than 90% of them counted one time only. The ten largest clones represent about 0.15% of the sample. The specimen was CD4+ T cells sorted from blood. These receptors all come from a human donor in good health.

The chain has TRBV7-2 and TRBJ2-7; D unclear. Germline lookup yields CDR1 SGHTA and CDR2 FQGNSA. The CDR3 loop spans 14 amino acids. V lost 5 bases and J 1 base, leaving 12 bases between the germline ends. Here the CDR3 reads CASSPGSTSYEQYF. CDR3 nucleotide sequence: TGTGCCAGCAGCCCCGGATCAACTTCCTACGAGCAGTACTTC.

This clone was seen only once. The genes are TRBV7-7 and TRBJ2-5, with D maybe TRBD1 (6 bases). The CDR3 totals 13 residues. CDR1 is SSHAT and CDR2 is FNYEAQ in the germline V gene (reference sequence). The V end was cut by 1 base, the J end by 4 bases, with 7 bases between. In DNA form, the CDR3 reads TGTGCCAGCAGCTTAGTACAGGGAGAGACCCAGTACTTC. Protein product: CASSLVQGETQYF.

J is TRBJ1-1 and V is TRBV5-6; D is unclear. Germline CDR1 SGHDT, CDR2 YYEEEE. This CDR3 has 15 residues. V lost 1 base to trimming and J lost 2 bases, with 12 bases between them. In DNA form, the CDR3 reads TGTGCCAGCAGCTTGTCCCCCCAAGGAAACACTGAAGCTTTCTTT. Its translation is CASSLSPQGNTEAFF.

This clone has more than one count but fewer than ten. Here the CDR3 DNA reads TGTGCCAGCAGCTTTTCAGGGCTCACTGAAGCTTTCTTT. It yields the protein CASSFSGLTEAFF. The chain is built from TRBV7-9 and TRBJ1-1; D is perhaps TRBD1 (5 bases). V lost 3 bases and J lost 4, with 9 bases in between. CDR1 and CDR2 from the germline V gene are SEHNR and FQNEAQ (reference sequence). The CDR3 consists of 13 residues.

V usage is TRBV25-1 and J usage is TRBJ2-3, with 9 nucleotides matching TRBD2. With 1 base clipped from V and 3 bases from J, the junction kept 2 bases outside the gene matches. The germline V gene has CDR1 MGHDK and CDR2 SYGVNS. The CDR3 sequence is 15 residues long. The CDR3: CASSELSGGTDTQYF. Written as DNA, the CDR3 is TGTGCCAGCAGTGAATTGAGCGGGGGGACAGATACGCAGTATTTT.

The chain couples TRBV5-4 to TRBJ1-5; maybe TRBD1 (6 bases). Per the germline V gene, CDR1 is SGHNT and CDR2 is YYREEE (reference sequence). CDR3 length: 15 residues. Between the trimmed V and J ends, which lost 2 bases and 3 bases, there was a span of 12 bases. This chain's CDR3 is CASSLQGGVNQPQHF. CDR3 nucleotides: TGTGCCAGCAGCTTACAGGGTGGGGTCAATCAGCCCCAGCATTTT.

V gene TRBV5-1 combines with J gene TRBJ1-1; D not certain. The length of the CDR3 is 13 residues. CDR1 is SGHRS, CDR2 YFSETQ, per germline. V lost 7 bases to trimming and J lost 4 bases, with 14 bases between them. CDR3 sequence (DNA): TGCGCCAGCGCTCCAACCCGGGCCACTGAAGCTTTCTTT. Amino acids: CASAPTRATEAFF.

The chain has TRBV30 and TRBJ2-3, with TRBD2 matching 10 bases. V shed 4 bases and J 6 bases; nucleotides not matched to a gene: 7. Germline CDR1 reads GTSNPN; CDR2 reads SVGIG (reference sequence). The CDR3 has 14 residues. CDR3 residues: CAWTSGGQGDTQYF. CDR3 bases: TGTGCCTGGACTAGCGGGGGCCAGGGGGATACGCAGTATTTT.